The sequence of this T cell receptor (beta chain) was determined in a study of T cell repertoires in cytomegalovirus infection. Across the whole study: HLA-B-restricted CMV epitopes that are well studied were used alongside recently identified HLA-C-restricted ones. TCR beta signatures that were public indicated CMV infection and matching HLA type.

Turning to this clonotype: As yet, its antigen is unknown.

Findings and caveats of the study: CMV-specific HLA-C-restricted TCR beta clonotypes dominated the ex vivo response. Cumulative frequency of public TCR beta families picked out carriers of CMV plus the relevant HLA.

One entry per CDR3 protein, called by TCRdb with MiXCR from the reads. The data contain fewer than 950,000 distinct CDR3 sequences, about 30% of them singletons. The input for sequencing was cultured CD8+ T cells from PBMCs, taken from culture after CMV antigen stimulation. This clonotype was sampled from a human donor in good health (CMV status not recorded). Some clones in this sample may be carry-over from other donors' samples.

The CDR3 loop reads CASSVLAGSYNEQFF. The DNA for the CDR3 is TGTGCCAGCAGTGTTCTAGCGGGGTCCTACAATGAGCAGTTCTTC. The chain recombines TRBV11-2 with TRBJ2-1; 9 bases agree with TRBD2. Losses at the gene ends were 6 bases for V and 1 base for J; bases not matched to a gene: 4. The CDR3 has 15 residues. The germline gives CDR1 SGHAT, CDR2 FQNNGV.